The 24 T cell receptor beta chains presented below share a single source sample, sequenced in a study of blood T cells in healthy people across ages. The authors ran a second PCR of roughly 6 to 11 cycles using a sample-barcoded 5' primer and a J-beta primer mix. TCRdb fed the 5' RACE reads into MiXCR, producing one record per CDR3 protein. The sample holds around 1,600,000 distinct CDR3 sequences, about 45% seen once. Sequenced material: blood. The receptors were gathered from a woman aged 18-30 years in good health.

V gene TRBV9 combines with J gene TRBJ2-1; no definite D call. Germline CDR1 is SGDLS and CDR2 is YYNGEE. Trimming shortened V by 2 bases and J by 7 bases, and 10 bases separated the two germline ends. CDR3 length: 13 amino acids. For the CDR3, the DNA is TGTGCCAGCAGCGTGGCCGGGTTAAATGAGCAGTTCTTC. Protein: CASSVAGLNEQFF.

A few counts support this clonotype. J is TRBJ2-4 and V is TRBV6-2 or TRBV6-3; D is possibly TRBD2 (5 bases). The germline V gene has CDR1 MNHEY and CDR2 SVGEGT. The CDR3 contains 14 residues. Trimming took 2 bases from V and 9 from J, leaving 14 bases between them. The CDR3 DNA reads TGTGCCAGCAGTTACGGACTCAGAGTTGGCATTCAGTACTTC. It codes for CASSYGLRVGIQYF.

This chain connects TRBV28 to TRBJ1-2; no reliable D call. Germline assignment: CDR1 MDHEN and CDR2 SYDVKM. V lost 0 bases, J lost 6 bases, and 11 bases lay in between. This CDR3 spans 14 amino acids. CDR3 loop: CASSLWQPVDGYTF. For the CDR3, the DNA is TGTGCCAGCAGTTTATGGCAGCCGGTCGATGGCTACACCTTC.

The table lists this clonotype with a count of one. The chain has TRBV6-6 and TRBJ2-5; maybe TRBD2 (5 bases). The CDR3 totals 14 residues. Germline CDR1 is MNHNY and CDR2 is SVGAGI (reference sequence). Deletions cut 1 base from V and 11 bases from J, with 17 bases between. The CDR3 region is CASSYFEGTNEQYF. DNA for the CDR3: TGTGCCAGCAGTTACTTTGAGGGAACCAATGAGCAGTACTTC.

The rearrangement uses TRBV12-3 or TRBV12-4 and TRBJ2-1, with unresolved D. CDR3 length: 15 amino acids. Between the trimmed V and J ends, which lost 2 bases and 6 bases, there was a span of 14 bases. CDR3: CASSLLQAPANEQFF. CDR3 nucleotides: TGTGCCAGCAGTTTACTGCAGGCGCCCGCCAATGAGCAGTTCTTC.

The V gene is TRBV5-1, the J gene TRBJ2-5, with a tentative D call TRBD1 (6 bases). Trimming left V 3 bases short and J 1 base short, with 10 bases between. The CDR3 extends over 14 amino acids. Germline-derived CDR1 and CDR2 are SGHRS and YFSETQ. The CDR3 sequence: CASSSGGIQETQYF. In nucleotides, the CDR3 is TGCGCCAGCAGCTCTGGGGGCATCCAAGAGACCCAGTACTTC.

This clonotype occurred a few times. This chain joins TRBV29-1 and TRBJ2-7, with 8 positions matching TRBD1. Germline-derived CDR1 and CDR2 are SQVTM and ANQGSEA. V gave up 5 bases and J gave up 1 base; unmatched junction bases: 19. This CDR3 is built from 18 residues. CDR3 sequence reads: CSVFTPDRATGGSYEQYF. CDR3 DNA: TGCAGCGTTTTTACCCCGGACAGGGCCACTGGCGGGTCCTACGAGCAGTACTTC.

The table lists this clonotype with a few counts. The CDR3 sequence is CSVEDQGGGYGYTF. The CDR3 nucleotides are TGCAGCGTTGAAGATCAAGGGGGCGGGTATGGCTACACCTTC. This chain uses TRBV29-1 with TRBJ1-2, with 7 bases lining up with TRBD1. J gave up 5 bases and V 0 bases, and 6 bases lay outside the gene matches. This CDR3 spans 14 amino acids. Germline CDR1 is SQVTM and CDR2 is ANQGSEA.

V is TRBV6-2 or TRBV6-3 and J is TRBJ1-5; maybe TRBD1 (5 bases). The CDR3 has 14 amino acids. Germline CDR1 is MNHEY and CDR2 is SVGEGT. The germline V and J ends were trimmed by 3 bases and 7 bases, with 13 bases remaining between them. CDR3 sequence: CASSYRQGRQPQHF. The CDR3 DNA reads as TGTGCCAGCAGTTATCGGCAGGGAAGACAGCCCCAGCATTTT.

In this sample, this clonotype turned up a few times. The chain employs TRBV12-3 or TRBV12-4 and TRBJ2-2; a possible D gene is TRBD2 (6 bases). Trimming shortened V by 5 bases and J by 3 bases, and 19 bases separated the two germline ends. This CDR3 region has 17 residues. The CDR3 loop reads CASSDPGLKRDTGELFF. DNA for the CDR3: TGTGCCAGCAGTGATCCGGGACTTAAAAGGGACACCGGGGAGCTGTTTTTT.

The rearrangement joins TRBV27 to TRBJ2-7; TRBD2 might be the D (6 bases). CDR1 and CDR2 from the germline V gene are MNHEY and SMNVEV (reference sequence). Trimming pared 6 bases from V and 3 bases from J, leaving 15 bases between. The length of the CDR3 is 14 residues. The CDR3 sequence: CASRVGTFNYEQYF. CDR3 nucleotide sequence: TGTGCCAGCAGGGTCGGGACTTTTAACTACGAGCAGTACTTC.

This chain joins TRBV11-2 and TRBJ2-5; a possible D gene is TRBD1 (6 bases). The CDR3 totals 14 residues. Germline V CDR1 and CDR2: SGHAT, FQNNGV. Trimming removed 2 bases from V and 5 bases from J, with 12 bases in between. CDR3 sequence reads: CASSLSRGWETQYF. CDR3 DNA: TGTGCCAGCAGCTTAAGTAGGGGGTGGGAGACCCAGTACTTC.

The rearrangement uses TRBV19 and TRBJ1-5, with unresolved D. The germline gives CDR1 LNHDA, CDR2 SQIVND (reference sequence). The CDR3 contains 13 residues. V was shortened by 2 bases and J by 5 bases, with 7 bases between the two germline ends. The CDR3 bases are TGTGCCAGTAGTATACTGGTGGATCAGCCCCAGCATTTT. Its translation is CASSILVDQPQHF.

The chain is built from TRBV6-6 and TRBJ1-1; D perhaps matches TRBD1 (5 bases). V was clipped by 7 bases and J by 1 base, with 13 bases between them. CDR3 length: 14 residues. CDR1 and CDR2 (germline): MNHNY, SVGAGI (reference sequence). CDR3 sequence: CASTDRQKNTEAFF. The CDR3 coding sequence is TGTGCCAGCACCGATCGACAGAAGAACACTGAAGCTTTCTTT.

The rearrangement links TRBV2 to TRBJ2-5, with 7 bases matching TRBD1. CDR3 length: 14 residues. Germline V gives CDR1 SNHLY, CDR2 FYNNEI. The CDR3 loop reads CATKGGPIKETQYF. The CDR3, as DNA: TGTGCAACCAAAGGGGGCCCCATCAAAGAGACCCAGTACTTC. The complete variable domain, with remaining parts taken from reference TRBV2 and TRBJ2-5, reads EPEVTQTPSHQVTQMGQEVILRCVPISNHLYFYWYRQILGQKVEFLVSFYNNEISEKSEIFDDQFSVERPDGSNFTLKIRSTKLEDSAMYFCATKGGPIKETQYFGPGTRLLVL.

This clonotype was detected ten times or more. The V call is TRBV6-5, the J call TRBJ2-7; 8 nucleotides line up with TRBD1. The CDR3 contains 14 residues. The V and J ends lost 2 bases and 0 bases, in that order; junction bases with no gene match: 0. Per the germline V gene, CDR1 is MNHEY and CDR2 is SVGAGI. The CDR3 nucleotides are TGTGCCAGCAGTTACACAGGGGGCTCCTACGAGCAGTACTTC. Translating gives CASSYTGGSYEQYF.

The gene calls are TRBV27 and TRBJ1-4; D unclear. Per germline, CDR1 MNHEY and CDR2 SMNVEV (reference sequence). This CDR3 is built from 13 residues. V lost 5 bases and J 3 bases, leaving 7 bases between the germline ends. CDR3 in amino acids: CASSATSNEKLFF. Written as DNA, the CDR3 is TGTGCCAGCAGTGCGACCTCTAATGAAAAACTGTTTTTT.

This clonotype was detected a few times. V usage is TRBV9 and J usage is TRBJ2-1; unclear D gene. V lost 0 bases and J lost 1, with 11 bases in between. Per the germline V gene, CDR1 is SGDLS and CDR2 is YYNGEE. The CDR3 length is 16 residues. The CDR3 is CASSVGDFYSYNEQFF. CDR3 nucleotides: TGTGCCAGCAGCGTAGGAGACTTCTATTCCTACAATGAGCAGTTCTTC.

This clonotype was seen a single time. A much larger clone lies a single base off, so this may be a read error. This sequence joins TRBV27 and TRBJ2-3; D is possibly TRBD2 (6 bases). CDR1 is MNHEY and CDR2 is SMNVEV in the germline V gene (reference sequence). The CDR3 is made up of 13 amino acids. Written as DNA, the CDR3 is TGTGCCAGCAGTTCGACTAGGTGGGGTACGCAGGATTTT. Translated, it gives CASSSTRWGTQDF.

This chain connects TRBV20-1 to TRBJ2-1, with D perhaps matching TRBD2 (5 bases). CDR1 DFQATT and CDR2 SNEGSKA come from the germline V gene (reference sequence). Trimming pared 0 bases from V and 8 bases from J, leaving 26 bases between. This CDR3 is built from 18 residues. This chain's CDR3 is CSARDPPGLARLRDEQFF. CDR3 sequence (DNA): TGCAGTGCTAGAGATCCCCCCGGCTTAGCTCGGCTGAGGGATGAGCAGTTCTTC.

The V and J genes are TRBV4-1 and TRBJ1-1; TRBD1 matches 7 bases. The CDR3 contains 16 residues. Losses at the gene ends were 4 bases for V and 1 base for J; bases not matched to a gene: 9. Germline CDR1 reads MGHRA; CDR2 reads YSYEKL. The CDR3 DNA sequence: TGCGCCAGCAGCCTGATAGGGGGCGGGGGGAACACTGAAGCTTTCTTT. Translating gives CASSLIGGGGNTEAFF.

This clonotype was recorded a few times. The chain recombines TRBV16 with TRBJ1-5; D call uncertain. Trimming shortened V by 4 bases and J by 0 bases, and 7 bases separated the two germline ends. The CDR3 consists of 14 residues. CDR1 and CDR2 (germline): KGHSY, FQNENV. CDR3 amino acids: CASSLPFSNQPQHF. The CDR3 DNA reads TGTGCCAGCAGCCTCCCCTTTAGCAATCAGCCCCAGCATTTT.

The chain combines TRBV20-1 with TRBJ2-7, with a weak D call TRBD1 (6 bases). There are 13 residues in the CDR3. V dropped 5 bases and J dropped 2 bases, with 13 bases sitting between them. CDR1 and CDR2 (germline): DFQATT, SNEGSKA (reference sequence). The CDR3 sequence is CSAGQTEAYEQYF. The CDR3 DNA sequence: TGCAGTGCTGGACAGACAGAGGCCTACGAGCAGTACTTC.

The chain carries TRBV7-9 and TRBJ2-3; possibly TRBD2 for D (5 bases). Germline V gene data show CDR1 as SEHNR and CDR2 as FQNEAQ (reference sequence). Trimming left V 3 bases short and J 4 bases short, with 11 bases between. The CDR3 sequence is 14 residues long. CDR3 DNA: TGTGCCAGCAGCTTTACTGGGAGCGCAGATACGCAGTATTTT. This encodes CASSFTGSADTQYF.